What follows is one TCR beta chain and its context. The CDR3 totals 16 residues. Trimming took off 5 bases at V and 1 base at J, with 14 bases between the two ends. Germline values: CDR1 MDHEN, CDR2 SYDVKM. This sample is part of a study of T cells after somatic rescue of genetic block. Using immunoSEQ multiplex PCR, the repertoire was profiled, and TCRdb retains in-frame clones only, with some absent. The table has roughly 92,000 clones, about 90% seen once. This rearrangement joins TRBV28 to TRBJ2-2, with D possibly matching TRBD1 (7 bases). The source of this sequence is a woman between 18 and 29 years old. The sample consisted of peripheral blood mononuclear cells (PBMCs). The CDR3 loop reads CASSTQGGGNTGELFF. For the CDR3, the DNA is TGTGCCAGCAGTACCCAGGGGGGCGGGAACACCGGGGAGCTGTTTTTT.